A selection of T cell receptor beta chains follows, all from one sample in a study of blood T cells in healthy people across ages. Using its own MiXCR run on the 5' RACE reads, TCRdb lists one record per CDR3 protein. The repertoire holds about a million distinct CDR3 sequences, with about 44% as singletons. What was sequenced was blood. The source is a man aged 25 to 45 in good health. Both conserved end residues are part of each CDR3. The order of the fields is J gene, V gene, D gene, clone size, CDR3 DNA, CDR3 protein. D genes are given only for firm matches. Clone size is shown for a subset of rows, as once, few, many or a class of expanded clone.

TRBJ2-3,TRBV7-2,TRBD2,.,TGTGCCAGCAGCACAAAACGGCGGGGGGGCTTAATGGGCACAGATACGCAGTATTTT,CASSTKRRGGLMGTDTQYF
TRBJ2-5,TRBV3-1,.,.,TGTGCCAGCAGCCAAGATAGGGAAGAGACCCAGTACTTC,CASSQDREETQYF
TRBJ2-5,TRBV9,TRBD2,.,TGTGCCAGCAGCGTAGGGAGCGGGGGGGTTCCAGAGACCCAGTACTTC,CASSVGSGGVPETQYF
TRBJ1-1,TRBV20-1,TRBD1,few,TGCAGTGCTAGCGGACAGGGGGCTGAAGCTTTCTTT,CSASGQGAEAFF
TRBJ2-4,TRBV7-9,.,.,TGTGCCAGCAGCTTATCCCGGCGAACAGACAAAAACATTCAGTACTTC,CASSLSRRTDKNIQYF
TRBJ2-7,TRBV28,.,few,TGTGCCAGCAGTTTGGTCTCCACGGGTGGATCCTACGAGCAGTACTTC,CASSLVSTGGSYEQYF
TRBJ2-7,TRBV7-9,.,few,TGTGCCAGCAGCTTTGCGGCAGGCGAGCAGTACTTC,CASSFAAGEQYF
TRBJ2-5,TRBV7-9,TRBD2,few,TGTGCCAGCAGCTTACTACTAGCGGGGGAACAAGAGACTCAGTACTTC,CASSLLLAGEQETQYF
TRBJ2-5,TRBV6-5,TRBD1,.,TGTGCCAGCAGTTCAGGACAGGGCCCTGGGAAGACCCAGTACTTC,CASSSGQGPGKTQYF
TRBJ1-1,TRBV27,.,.,TGTGCCAGCAGTTTACTCCCGGGGGCAAACACTGAAGCTTTCTTT,CASSLLPGANTEAFF
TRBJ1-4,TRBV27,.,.,TGTGCCAGCCGACAGGCCGCTAATGAAAAACTGTTTTTT,CASRQAANEKLFF
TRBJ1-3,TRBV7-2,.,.,TGTGCCAGCAGCTCCGTTGGGGGTTCCGGAAACACCATATATTTT,CASSSVGGSGNTIYF
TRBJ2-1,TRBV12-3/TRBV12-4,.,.,TGTGCCAGCTTGGGGATCGGGATCAATGAGCAGTTCTTC,CASLGIGINEQFF
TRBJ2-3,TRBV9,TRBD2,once,TGTGCCAGCAGCGTAGTCGGGGGGGGGCCAGATACGCAGTATTTT,CASSVVGGGPDTQYF
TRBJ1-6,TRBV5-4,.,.,TGTGCCAGCAGCTTGGATCCAGGGCGGTCACCCCTCCACTTT,CASSLDPGRSPLHF
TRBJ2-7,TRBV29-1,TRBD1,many,TGCAGCGTTGAGGCAGGGACAGACTACGAGCAGTACTTC,CSVEAGTDYEQYF
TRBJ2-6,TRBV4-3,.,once,TGCGCCAGCAGCCAAGATCAGCAAACCCCCGGGGCCAACGTCCTGACTTTC,CASSQDQQTPGANVLTF
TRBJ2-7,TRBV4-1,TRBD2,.,TGCGCCAGCAGCCCATCGGTAGCGGGATTACTCTACGAGCAGTACTTC,CASSPSVAGLLYEQYF
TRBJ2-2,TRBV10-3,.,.,TGTGCCATCAGTGGTACCGGGACGACGAACACCGGGGAGCTGTTTTTT,CAISGTGTTNTGELFF
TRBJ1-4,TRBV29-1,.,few,TGCAGCGTTGAGTATGAAAAACTGTTTTTT,CSVEYEKLFF
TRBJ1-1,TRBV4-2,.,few,TGTGCCAGCAGCCAGTTCGGCCCTTCGAACACTGAAGCTTTCTTT,CASSQFGPSNTEAFF
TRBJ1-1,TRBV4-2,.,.,TGTGCCAGCAGCCAAGAGAGTCAGGGTGACACTGAAGCTTTCTTT,CASSQESQGDTEAFF
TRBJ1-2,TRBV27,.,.,TGTGCCAGCAGTTCACGAACAGGGTATGGCTACACCTTC,CASSSRTGYGYTF
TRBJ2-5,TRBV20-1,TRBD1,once,TGCAGTGCTAGGGAACCCGGGACAGGCTACGAACAGTACTTC,CSAREPGTGYEQYF
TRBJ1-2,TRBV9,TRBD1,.,TGTGCCAGCACCCTAGGAGGGGGACAGGGGGCGCGTGGCTACACCTTC,CASTLGGGQGARGYTF
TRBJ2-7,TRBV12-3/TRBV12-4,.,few,TGTGCCAGCAGTTTACTCGGTACCTACGAGCAGTACTTC,CASSLLGTYEQYF
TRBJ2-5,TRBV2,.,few,TGTGCCAGCAGTGAAGAGGTAGCGGAAGAGACCCAGTACTTC,CASSEEVAEETQYF
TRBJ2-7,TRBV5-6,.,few,TGTGCCAGCAGTCAAAGGAACTCCTACGAGCAGTACTTC,CASSQRNSYEQYF
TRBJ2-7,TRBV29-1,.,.,TGCAGCGTCCTACGGGGCAATGAGCAGTACTTC,CSVLRGNEQYF
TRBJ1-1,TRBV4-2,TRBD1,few,TGTGCCAGCAGCCAAGAGGGACAGGGGAACACTGAAGCTTTCTTT,CASSQEGQGNTEAFF
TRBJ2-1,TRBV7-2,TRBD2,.,TGTACCAGCAGCGACGCCCGTAGAACTCGTGCGGGGGTGGATGAGCAGTTCTTC,CTSSDARRTRAGVDEQFF
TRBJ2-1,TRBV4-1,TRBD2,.,TGCGCCAGCAGCCAGCTGGGGGGAGGGTACAATGAGCAGTTCTTC,CASSQLGGGYNEQFF
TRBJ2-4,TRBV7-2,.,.,TGTGCCAGCAGCTACAGTCTAGCCAAAAACATTCAGTACTTC,CASSYSLAKNIQYF
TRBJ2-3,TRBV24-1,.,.,TGTGCCACCAGTGATTTGGAGGTCGCAGATACGCAGTATTTT,CATSDLEVADTQYF
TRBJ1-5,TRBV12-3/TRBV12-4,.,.,TGTGCCAGCATTCTCCAGGGGCCCCAGCATTTT,CASILQGPQHF
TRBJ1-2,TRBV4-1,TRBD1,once,TGCGCCAACAGCCAGACAGGGCGTCGAGGCTACACCTTC,CANSQTGRRGYTF
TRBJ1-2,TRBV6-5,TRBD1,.,TGTGCCAGCAGTACCCGGGACAGCCAAAACTATGGCTACACCTTC,CASSTRDSQNYGYTF
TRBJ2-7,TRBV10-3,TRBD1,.,TGTGCCACTCGTGACAGGGACGGCGAGCAGTACTTC,CATRDRDGEQYF
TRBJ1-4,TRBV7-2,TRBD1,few,TGTGCCAGCAGCTTGGGGGACAGGGGGCGATCTGAAAAACTGTTTTTT,CASSLGDRGRSEKLFF
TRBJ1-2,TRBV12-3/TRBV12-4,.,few,TGTGCCAGCAGTGTACAGGGTGCCTATGGCTACACCTTC,CASSVQGAYGYTF
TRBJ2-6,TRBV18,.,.,TGTGCCAGCTCACCACCGAGCGCCCCTGGGGCCAACGTCCTGACTTTC,CASSPPSAPGANVLTF
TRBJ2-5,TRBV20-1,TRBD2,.,TGCAGTACAATTAGCGGGGGAGAGACCCAGTACTTC,CSTISGGETQYF
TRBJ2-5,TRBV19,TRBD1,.,TGTGCCAGTAGTATGGGGACAGTCAATGAGCAGTACTTC,CASSMGTVNEQYF
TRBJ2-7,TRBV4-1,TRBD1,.,TGTGCCAGCAGTCACGGGGACAGCTCCTACGAGCAGTACTTC,CASSHGDSSYEQYF
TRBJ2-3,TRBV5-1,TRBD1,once,TGCGCCAGCAGCCCGGACAGGAGAGTGATGAGTAGAGATACGCAGTATTTT,CASSPDRRVMSRDTQYF